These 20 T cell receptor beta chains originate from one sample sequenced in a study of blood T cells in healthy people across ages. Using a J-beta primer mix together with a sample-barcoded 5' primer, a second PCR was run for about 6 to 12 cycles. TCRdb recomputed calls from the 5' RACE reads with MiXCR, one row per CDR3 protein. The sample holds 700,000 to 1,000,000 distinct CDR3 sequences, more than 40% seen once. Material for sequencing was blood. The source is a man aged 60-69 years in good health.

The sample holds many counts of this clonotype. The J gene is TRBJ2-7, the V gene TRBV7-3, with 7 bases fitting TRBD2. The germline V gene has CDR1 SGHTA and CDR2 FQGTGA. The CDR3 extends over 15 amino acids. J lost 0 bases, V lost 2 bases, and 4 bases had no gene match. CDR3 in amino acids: CASSLLAESSYEQYF. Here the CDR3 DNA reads TGTGCCAGCAGCTTACTAGCGGAAAGCTCCTACGAGCAGTACTTC.

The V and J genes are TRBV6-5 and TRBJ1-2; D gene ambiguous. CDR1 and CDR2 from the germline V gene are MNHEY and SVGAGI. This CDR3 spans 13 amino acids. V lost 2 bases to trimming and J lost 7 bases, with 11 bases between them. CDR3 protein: CASSYGQISGYTF. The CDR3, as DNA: TGTGCCAGCAGTTACGGGCAGATATCTGGCTACACCTTC.

CDR3 sequence reads: CASSQLGVDEQFF. The DNA of the CDR3 is TGCGCCAGCAGCCAATTGGGAGTCGATGAGCAGTTCTTC. This rearrangement joins TRBV4-3 to TRBJ2-1; a possible D gene is TRBD2 (5 bases). Germline lookup yields CDR1 LGHNA and CDR2 YSLEER. The germline V and J ends were trimmed by 2 bases and 8 bases, with 10 bases remaining between them. This CDR3 comprises 13 residues.

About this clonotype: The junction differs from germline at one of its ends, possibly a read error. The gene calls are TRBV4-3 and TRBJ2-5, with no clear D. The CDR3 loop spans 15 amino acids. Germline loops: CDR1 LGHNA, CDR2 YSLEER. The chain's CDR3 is CANSIIYQRQETQYF. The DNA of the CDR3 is TGCGCCAACAGCATTATATACCAACGCCAAGAGACCCAGTACTTC.

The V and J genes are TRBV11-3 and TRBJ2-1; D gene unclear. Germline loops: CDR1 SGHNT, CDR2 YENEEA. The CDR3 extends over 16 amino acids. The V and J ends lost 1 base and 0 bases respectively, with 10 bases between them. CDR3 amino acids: CASSLGPLSSYNEQFF. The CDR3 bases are TGTGCCAGCAGCTTAGGTCCCCTGAGCTCCTACAATGAGCAGTTCTTC.

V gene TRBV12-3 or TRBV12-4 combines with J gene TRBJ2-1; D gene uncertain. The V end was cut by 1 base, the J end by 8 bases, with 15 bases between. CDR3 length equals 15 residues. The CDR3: CASSLGPRPEDEQFF. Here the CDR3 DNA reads TGTGCCAGCAGTTTAGGCCCTCGTCCTGAGGATGAGCAGTTCTTC.

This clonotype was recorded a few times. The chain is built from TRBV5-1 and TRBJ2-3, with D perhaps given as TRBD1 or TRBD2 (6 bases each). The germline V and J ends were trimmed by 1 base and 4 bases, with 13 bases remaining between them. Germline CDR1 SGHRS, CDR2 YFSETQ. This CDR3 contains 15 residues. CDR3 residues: CASSLTWGAADTQYF. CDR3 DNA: TGCGCCAGCAGCTTGACCTGGGGGGCCGCAGATACGCAGTATTTT. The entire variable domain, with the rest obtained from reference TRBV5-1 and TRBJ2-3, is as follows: KAGVTQTPRYLIKTRGQQVTLSCSPISGHRSVSWYQQTPGQGLQFLFEYFSETQRNKGNFPGRFSGRQFSNSRSEMNVSTLELGDSALYLCASSLTWGAADTQYFGPGTRLTVL.

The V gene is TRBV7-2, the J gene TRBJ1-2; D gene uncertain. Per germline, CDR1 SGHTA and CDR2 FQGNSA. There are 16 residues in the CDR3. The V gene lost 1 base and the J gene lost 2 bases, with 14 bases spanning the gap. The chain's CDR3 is CASSLVAAPTNYGYTF. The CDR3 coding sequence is TGTGCCAGCAGCTTAGTCGCAGCGCCAACCAACTATGGCTACACCTTC.

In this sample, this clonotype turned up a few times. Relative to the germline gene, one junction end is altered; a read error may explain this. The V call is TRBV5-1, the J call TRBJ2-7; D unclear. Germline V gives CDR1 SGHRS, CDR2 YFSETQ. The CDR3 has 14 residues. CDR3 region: CASSLGAGTYEQYF. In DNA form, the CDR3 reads TGTGCCAGCAGCTTAGGCGCTGGAACCTACGAGCAGTACTTC.

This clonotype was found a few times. The DNA of the CDR3 is TGCGCCAGCAGCTGGGACAGCTCCTCTGGGGCCAACGTCCTGACTTTC. Encoded protein: CASSWDSSSGANVLTF. The chain has TRBV5-1 and TRBJ2-6, with 7 bases that match TRBD1. This CDR3 is 16 amino acids long. Germline V gene data show CDR1 as SGHRS and CDR2 as YFSETQ. Trimming at V came to 3 bases and at J to 0 bases, leaving 3 bases not matched to a gene.

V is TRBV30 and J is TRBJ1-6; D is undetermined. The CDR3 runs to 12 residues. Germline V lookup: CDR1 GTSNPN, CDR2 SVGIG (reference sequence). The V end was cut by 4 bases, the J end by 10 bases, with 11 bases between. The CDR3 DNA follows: TGTGCCTGGAATGGAGTCAAGTCACCCCTCCACTTT. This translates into CAWNGVKSPLHF.

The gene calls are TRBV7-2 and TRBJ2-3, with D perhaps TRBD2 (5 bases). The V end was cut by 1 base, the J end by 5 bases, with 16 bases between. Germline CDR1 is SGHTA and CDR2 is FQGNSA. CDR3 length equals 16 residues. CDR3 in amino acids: CASSLGSGDGEDTQYF. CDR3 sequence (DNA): TGTGCCAGCAGCTTAGGGAGCGGCGATGGGGAAGATACGCAGTATTTT. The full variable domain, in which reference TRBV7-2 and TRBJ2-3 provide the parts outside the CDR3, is GAGVSQSPSNKVTEKGKDVELRCDPISGHTALYWYRQSLGQGLEFLIYFQGNSAPDKSGLPSDRFSAERTGGSVSTLTIQRTQQEDSAVYLCASSLGSGDGEDTQYFGPGTRLTVL.

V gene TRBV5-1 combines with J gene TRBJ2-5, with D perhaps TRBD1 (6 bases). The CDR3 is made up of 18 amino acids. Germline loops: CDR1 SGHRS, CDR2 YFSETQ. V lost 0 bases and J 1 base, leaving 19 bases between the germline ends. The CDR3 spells CASSLGVGADITQETQYF. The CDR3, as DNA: TGCGCCAGCAGCTTGGGGGTGGGGGCAGACATCACCCAAGAGACCCAGTACTTC. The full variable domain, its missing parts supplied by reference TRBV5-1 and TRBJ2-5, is KAGVTQTPRYLIKTRGQQVTLSCSPISGHRSVSWYQQTPGQGLQFLFEYFSETQRNKGNFPGRFSGRQFSNSRSEMNVSTLELGDSALYLCASSLGVGADITQETQYFGPGTRLLVL.

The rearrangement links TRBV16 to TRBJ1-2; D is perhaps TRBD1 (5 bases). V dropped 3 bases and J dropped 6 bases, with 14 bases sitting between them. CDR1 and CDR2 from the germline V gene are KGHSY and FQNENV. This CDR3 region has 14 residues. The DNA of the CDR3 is TGTGCCAGCAGCCATAATCCGGGGCCGGATGGCTACACCTTC. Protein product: CASSHNPGPDGYTF.

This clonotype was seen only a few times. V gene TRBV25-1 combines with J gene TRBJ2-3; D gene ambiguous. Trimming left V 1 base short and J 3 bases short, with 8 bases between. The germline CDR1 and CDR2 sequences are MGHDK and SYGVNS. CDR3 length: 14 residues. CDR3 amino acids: CASSEWVVTDTQYF. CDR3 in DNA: TGTGCCAGCAGTGAATGGGTAGTGACAGATACGCAGTATTTT.

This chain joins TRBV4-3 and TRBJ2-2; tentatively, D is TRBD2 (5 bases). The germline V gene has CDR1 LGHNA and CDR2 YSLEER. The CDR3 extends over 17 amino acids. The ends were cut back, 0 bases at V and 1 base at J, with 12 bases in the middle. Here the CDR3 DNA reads TGCGCCAGCAGCCAAGATCTAGGACTTTGGAACACCGGGGAGCTGTTTTTT. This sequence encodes CASSQDLGLWNTGELFF.

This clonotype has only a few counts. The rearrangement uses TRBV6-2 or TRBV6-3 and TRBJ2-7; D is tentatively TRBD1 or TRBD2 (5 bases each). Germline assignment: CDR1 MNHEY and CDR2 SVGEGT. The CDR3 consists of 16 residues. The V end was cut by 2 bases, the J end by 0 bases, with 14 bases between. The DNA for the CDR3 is TGTGCCAGCAGTTACGTTATGGGACGACCCTCCTACGAGCAGTACTTC. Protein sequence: CASSYVMGRPSYEQYF.

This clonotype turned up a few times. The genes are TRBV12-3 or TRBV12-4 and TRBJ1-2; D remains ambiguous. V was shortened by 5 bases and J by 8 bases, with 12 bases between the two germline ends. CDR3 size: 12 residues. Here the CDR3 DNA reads TGTGCCAGCAGTCCGGGTCACAGAGGCTACACCTTC. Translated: CASSPGHRGYTF.

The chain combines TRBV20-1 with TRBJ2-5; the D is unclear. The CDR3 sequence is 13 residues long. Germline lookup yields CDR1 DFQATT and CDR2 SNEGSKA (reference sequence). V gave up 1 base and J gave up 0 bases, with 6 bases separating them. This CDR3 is CSARARNQETQYF. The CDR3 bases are TGCAGTGCTAGAGCCCGGAACCAAGAGACCCAGTACTTC.

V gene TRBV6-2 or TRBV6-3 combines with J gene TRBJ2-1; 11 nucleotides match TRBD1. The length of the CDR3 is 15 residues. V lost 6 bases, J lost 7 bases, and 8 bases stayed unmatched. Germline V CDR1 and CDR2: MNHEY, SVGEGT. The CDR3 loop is CASRRPGTGGNEQFF. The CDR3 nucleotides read TGTGCCAGCAGGCGGCCCGGGACAGGGGGAAATGAGCAGTTCTTC.